Given below is one T cell receptor beta chain in context. V lost 3 bases, J lost 5 bases, and 1 base stayed unmatched. Germline CDR1 is SEHNR and CDR2 is FQNEAQ (reference sequence). There are 14 residues in the CDR3. This sample was included in a study of neoadjuvant nivolumab and ipilimumab in lung cancer. Profiled with immunoSEQ multiplex PCR; TCRdb holds only in-frame clones, not every one. The data contain about 27,000 clones, around 76% of them singletons. The receptor was isolated from an adult with non-small cell lung cancer. V is TRBV7-9 and J is TRBJ2-5; TRBD2 agrees at 12 bases. Source: tumor tissue, taken after neoadjuvant nivolumab, alone or with ipilimumab, at or shortly before surgery. CDR3: CASSFTSGGETQYF. CDR3 nucleotides: TGTGCCAGCAGCTTTACTAGCGGGGGGGAGACCCAGTACTTC.